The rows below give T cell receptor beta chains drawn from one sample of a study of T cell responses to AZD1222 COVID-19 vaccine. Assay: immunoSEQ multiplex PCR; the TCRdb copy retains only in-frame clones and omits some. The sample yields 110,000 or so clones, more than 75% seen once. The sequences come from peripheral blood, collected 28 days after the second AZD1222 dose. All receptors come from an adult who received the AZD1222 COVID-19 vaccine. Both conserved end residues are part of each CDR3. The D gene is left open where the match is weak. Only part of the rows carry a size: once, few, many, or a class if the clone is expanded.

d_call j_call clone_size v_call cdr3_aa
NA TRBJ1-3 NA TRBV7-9 CASSIQGAGNTIYF
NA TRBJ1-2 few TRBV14 CASSQDRFGYTF
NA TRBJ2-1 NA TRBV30 CAWAYNEQFF
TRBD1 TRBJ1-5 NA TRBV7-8 CASSFSDRGGQPQHF
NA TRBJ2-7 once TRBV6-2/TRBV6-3 CASTPATDLYEQYF
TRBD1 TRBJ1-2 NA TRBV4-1 CASSQQHETGARGYTF
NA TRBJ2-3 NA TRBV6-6 CASTKGVNGDTQYF
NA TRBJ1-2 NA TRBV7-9 CASNGDGNYGYTF
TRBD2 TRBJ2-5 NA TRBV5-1 CASSSTGLAGGMETQYF
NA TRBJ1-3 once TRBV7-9 CASSLMDSSGNTIYF
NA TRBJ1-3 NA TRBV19 CASSRDGFSGNTIYF
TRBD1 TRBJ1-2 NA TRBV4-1 CASSPGTGKVYYGYTF
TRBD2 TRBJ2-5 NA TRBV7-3 CASSFSGTSGETQYF
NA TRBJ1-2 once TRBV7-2 CASSLELKIVGYGYTF
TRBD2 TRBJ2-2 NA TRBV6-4 CASSDGYGRDTGELFF
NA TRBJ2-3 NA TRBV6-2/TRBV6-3 CASSYEAHGITQYF
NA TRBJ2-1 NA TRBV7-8 CASSSRTSYNEQFF
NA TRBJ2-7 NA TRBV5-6 CASSLGGGTYEQYF
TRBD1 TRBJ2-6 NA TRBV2 CASRDRGRSGANVLTF
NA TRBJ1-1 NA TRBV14 CASSVLAVGTEAFF
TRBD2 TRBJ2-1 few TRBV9 CASSVGGGGTSGKRLVGYNEQFF
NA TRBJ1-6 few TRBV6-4 CASSDPTAGSPLHF
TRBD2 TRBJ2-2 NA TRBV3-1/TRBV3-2 CASRPTRGRAGELFF